This T cell receptor (beta chain) stems from a study of T cells after yellow fever vaccination. Study-wide results and limits: Just a small share of clonotypes turned up in the CD4 compartment as well as the CD8 compartment.

About this clonotype: Its antigen is currently unknown.

A 5'RACE template-switching step, the method used to make TCR cDNA, added a universal primer site and UMIs. Each CDR3 protein gets one entry after TCRdb re-called the 5' RACE reads with MiXCR. The sample comprises about 340,000 distinct CDR3 sequences, 3% to 4.5% of which are singletons, and less than 25% rests with the top ten. This CDR3 has 16 amino acids. Trimming removed 0 bases from V and 1 base from J; junction bases left unmatched: 3. Germline CDR1 and CDR2: SGHTA and FQGNSA. The chain couples TRBV7-2 to TRBJ1-3, with 7 bases that match TRBD1. This specimen was PBMCs, taken 5 days after the yellow fever booster vaccination. This receptor was obtained from a man younger than 35 who received the YFV17D yellow fever vaccine. The CDR3 region is CASSLAGQRSGNTIYF. The CDR3 nucleotides are TGTGCCAGCAGCTTAGCGGGACAGAGATCTGGAAACACCATATATTTT.